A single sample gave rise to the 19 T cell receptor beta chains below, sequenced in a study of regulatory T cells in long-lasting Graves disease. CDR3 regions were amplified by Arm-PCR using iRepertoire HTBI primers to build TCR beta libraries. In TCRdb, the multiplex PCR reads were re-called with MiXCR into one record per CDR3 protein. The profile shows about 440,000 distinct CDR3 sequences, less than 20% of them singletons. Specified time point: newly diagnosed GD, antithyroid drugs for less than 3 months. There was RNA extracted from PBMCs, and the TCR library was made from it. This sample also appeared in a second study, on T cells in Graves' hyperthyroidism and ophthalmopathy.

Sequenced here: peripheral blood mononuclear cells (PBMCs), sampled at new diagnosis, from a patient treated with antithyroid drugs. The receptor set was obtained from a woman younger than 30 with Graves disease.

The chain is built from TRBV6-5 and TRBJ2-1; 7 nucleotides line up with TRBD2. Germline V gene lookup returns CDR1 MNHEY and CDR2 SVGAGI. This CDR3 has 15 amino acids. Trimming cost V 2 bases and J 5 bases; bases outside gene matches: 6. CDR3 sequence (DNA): TGTGCCAGCAGTTACGGGGGGGGGGTTCACAATGAGCAGTTCTTC. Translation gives CASSYGGGVHNEQFF.

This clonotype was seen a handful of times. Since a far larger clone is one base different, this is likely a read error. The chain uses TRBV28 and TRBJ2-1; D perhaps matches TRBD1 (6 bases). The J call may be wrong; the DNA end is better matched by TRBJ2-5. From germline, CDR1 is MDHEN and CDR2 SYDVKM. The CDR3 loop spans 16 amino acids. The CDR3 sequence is CASSGDMGRYQGTQYF. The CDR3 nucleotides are TGTGCCAGCAGTGGGGACATGGGGCGGTACCAAGGGACCCAGTACTTC.

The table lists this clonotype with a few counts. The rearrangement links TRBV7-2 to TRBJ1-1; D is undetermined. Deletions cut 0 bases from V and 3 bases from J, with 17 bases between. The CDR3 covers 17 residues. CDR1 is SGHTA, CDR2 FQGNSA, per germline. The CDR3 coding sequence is TGTGCCAGCAGCTTAGCGTTGACTCCCCTGAAGGACACTGAAGCTTTCTTT. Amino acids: CASSLALTPLKDTEAFF.

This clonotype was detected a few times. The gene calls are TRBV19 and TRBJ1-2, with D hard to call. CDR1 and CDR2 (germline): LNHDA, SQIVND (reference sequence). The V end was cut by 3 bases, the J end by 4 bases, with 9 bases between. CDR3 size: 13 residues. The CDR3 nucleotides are TGTGCCAGTAGTATGATACAGCCCTATGGCTACACCTTC. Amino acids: CASSMIQPYGYTF. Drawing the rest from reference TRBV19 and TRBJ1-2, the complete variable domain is DGGITQSPKYLFRKEGQNVTLSCEQNLNHDAMYWYRQDPGQGLRLIYYSQIVNDFQKGDIAEGYSVSREKKESFPLTVTSAQKNPTAFYLCASSMIQPYGYTFGSGTRLTVV.

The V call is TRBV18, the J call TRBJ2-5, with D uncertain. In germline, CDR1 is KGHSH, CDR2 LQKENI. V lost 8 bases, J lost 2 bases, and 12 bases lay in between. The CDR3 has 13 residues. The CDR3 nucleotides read TGTGCCAGCCCATCTAGTCCTCAAGAGACCCAGTACTTC. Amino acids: CASPSSPQETQYF.

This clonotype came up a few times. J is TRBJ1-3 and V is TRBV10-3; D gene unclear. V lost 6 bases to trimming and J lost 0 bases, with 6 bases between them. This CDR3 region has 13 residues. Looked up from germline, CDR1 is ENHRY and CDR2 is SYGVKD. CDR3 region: CAIRGYSGNTIYF. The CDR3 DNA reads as TGTGCCATCAGGGGCTACTCTGGAAACACCATATATTTT.

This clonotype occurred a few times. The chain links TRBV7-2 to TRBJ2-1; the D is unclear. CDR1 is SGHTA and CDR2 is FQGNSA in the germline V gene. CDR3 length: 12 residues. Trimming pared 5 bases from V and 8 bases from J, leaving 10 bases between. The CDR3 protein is CASSQRRDEQFF. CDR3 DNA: TGTGCCAGCAGCCAGCGACGCGATGAGCAGTTCTTC. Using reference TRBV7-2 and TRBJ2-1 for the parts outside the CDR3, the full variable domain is GAGVSQSPSNKVTEKGKDVELRCDPISGHTALYWYRQSLGQGLEFLIYFQGNSAPDKSGLPSDRFSAERTGGSVSTLTIQRTQQEDSAVYLCASSQRRDEQFFGPGTRLTVL.

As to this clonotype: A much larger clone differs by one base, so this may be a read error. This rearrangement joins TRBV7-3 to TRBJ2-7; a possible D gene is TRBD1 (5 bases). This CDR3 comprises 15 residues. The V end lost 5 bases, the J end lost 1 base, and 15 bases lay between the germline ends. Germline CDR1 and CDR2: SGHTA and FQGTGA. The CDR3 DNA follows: TGTGCCAGCAGCCGAGCAGGGTCCCCTTCCTACGAGCAGTACTTC. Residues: CASSRAGSPSYEQYF.

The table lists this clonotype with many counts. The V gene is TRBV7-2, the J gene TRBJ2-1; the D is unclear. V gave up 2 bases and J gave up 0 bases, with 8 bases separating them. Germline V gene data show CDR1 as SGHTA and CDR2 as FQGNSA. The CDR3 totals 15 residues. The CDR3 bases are TGTGCCAGCAGCTTACGGCCCAGCTCCTACAATGAGCAGTTCTTC. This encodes CASSLRPSSYNEQFF.

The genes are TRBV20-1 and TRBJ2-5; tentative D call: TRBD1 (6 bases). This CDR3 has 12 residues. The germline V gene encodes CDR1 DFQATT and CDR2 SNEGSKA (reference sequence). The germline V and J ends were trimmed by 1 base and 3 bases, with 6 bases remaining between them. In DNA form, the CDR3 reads TGCAGTGCTAGAGGACAGGAAGAGACCCAGTACTTC. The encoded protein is CSARGQEETQYF.

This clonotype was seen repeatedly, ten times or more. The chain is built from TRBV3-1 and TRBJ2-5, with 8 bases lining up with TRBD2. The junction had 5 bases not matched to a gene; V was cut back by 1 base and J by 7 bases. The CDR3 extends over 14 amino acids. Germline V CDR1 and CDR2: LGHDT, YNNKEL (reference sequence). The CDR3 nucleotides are TGTGCCAGCAGCCAAGCGGTGAGCGGGGGGACCCAGTACTTC. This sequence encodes CASSQAVSGGTQYF.

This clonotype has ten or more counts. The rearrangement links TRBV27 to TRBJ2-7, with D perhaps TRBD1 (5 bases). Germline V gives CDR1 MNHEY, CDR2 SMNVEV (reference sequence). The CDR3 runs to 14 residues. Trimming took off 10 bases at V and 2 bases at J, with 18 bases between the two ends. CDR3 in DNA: TGTGCCACCTCGTTGGAAGGGGCTGCCTACGAGCAGTACTTC. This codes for CATSLEGAAYEQYF.

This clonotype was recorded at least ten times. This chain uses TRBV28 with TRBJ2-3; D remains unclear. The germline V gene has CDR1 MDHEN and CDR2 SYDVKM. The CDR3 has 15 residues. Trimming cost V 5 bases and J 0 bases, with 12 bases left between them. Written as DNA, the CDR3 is TGTGCCAGCAGTGACCTGGCCCCTAGCACAGATACGCAGTATTTT. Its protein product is CASSDLAPSTDTQYF.

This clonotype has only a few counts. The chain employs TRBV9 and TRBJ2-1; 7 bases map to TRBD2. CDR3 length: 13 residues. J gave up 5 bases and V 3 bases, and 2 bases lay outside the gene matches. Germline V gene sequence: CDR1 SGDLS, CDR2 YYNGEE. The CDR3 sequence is CASSGREDNEQFF. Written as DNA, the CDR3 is TGTGCCAGCAGCGGTCGGGAGGACAATGAGCAGTTCTTC. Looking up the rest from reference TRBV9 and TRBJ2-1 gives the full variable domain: DSGVTQTPKHLITATGQRVTLRCSPRSGDLSVYWYQQSLDQGLQFLIQYYNGEERAKGNILERFSAQQFPDLHSELNLSSLELGDSALYFCASSGREDNEQFFGPGTRLTVL.

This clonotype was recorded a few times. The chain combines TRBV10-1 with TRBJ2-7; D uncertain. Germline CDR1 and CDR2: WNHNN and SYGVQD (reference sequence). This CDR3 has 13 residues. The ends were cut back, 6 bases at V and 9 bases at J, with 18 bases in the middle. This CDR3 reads CASSPVPGRGQYF. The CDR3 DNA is TGCGCCAGCAGCCCAGTTCCAGGCCGTGGGCAGTACTTC.

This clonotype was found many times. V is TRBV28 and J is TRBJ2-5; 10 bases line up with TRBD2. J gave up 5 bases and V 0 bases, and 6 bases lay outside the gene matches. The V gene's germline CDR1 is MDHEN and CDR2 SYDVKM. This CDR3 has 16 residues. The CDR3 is CASSLWKLAGKETQYF. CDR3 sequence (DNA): TGTGCCAGCAGTTTATGGAAACTAGCGGGGAAGGAGACCCAGTACTTC.

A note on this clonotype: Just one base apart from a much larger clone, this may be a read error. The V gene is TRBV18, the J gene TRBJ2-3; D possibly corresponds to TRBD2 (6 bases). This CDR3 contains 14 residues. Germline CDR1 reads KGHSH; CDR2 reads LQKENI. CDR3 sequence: CASPPAGPTDTQYF. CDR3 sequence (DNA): TGTGCCAGCCCACCGGCGGGACCCACAGATACGCAGTATTTT.

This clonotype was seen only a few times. CDR3 protein: CAWSVGQGNQPQHF. Here the CDR3 DNA reads TGTGCCTGGAGTGTTGGTCAGGGGAATCAGCCCCAGCATTTT. V usage is TRBV30 and J usage is TRBJ1-5; perhaps TRBD1 as D (6 bases). V was shortened by 0 bases and J by 4 bases, with 10 bases between the two germline ends. Germline V CDR1 and CDR2: GTSNPN, SVGIG (reference sequence). There are 14 residues in the CDR3.

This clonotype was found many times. The CDR3 sequence: CASSPPPGTSTDTQYF. The CDR3 DNA reads TGTGCCAGCAGTCCCCCTCCCGGGACTAGCACAGATACGCAGTATTTT. This chain connects TRBV12-3 or TRBV12-4 to TRBJ2-3, with D possibly being TRBD2 (6 bases). This CDR3 spans 16 amino acids. Trimming pared 5 bases from V and 0 bases from J, leaving 15 bases between.